The 19 T cell receptor beta chains given below trace back to one sample, sequenced in a study of blood T cells in healthy people across ages. The second PCR ran about 6 to 11 cycles with a sample-barcoded 5' primer and J-beta primers. From the 5' RACE reads, TCRdb called clonotypes with MiXCR, one entry per CDR3 protein. The sample records fewer than 900,000 distinct CDR3 sequences, approximately 39% being singletons. Sequencing used blood. These receptors were collected from a woman aged 60-70 years in good health.

The chain links TRBV20-1 to TRBJ2-1; 7 bases line up with TRBD1. Germline V lookup: CDR1 DFQATT, CDR2 SNEGSKA (reference sequence). This CDR3 has 14 residues. Unmatched junction bases numbered 5, after V lost 1 base and J lost 5 bases. CDR3 sequence reads: CSARGQGVHNEQFF. CDR3 nucleotide sequence: TGCAGTGCTAGAGGACAGGGAGTGCACAATGAGCAGTTCTTC.

V and J are TRBV7-2 and TRBJ2-4, with D unclear. Trimming cost V 1 base and J 1 base, with 8 bases left between them. The length of the CDR3 is 15 residues. Germline values: CDR1 SGHTA, CDR2 FQGNSA. The CDR3 DNA is TGTGCCAGCAGCTTAGAAAGCAAGGCCAAAAACATTCAGTACTTC. Translating it yields CASSLESKAKNIQYF.

This clonotype was detected only a few times. The chain combines TRBV20-1 with TRBJ2-5; D call uncertain. Germline V gene lookup returns CDR1 DFQATT and CDR2 SNEGSKA (reference sequence). Trimming cost V 3 bases and J 4 bases, with 9 bases left between them. The CDR3 extends over 12 amino acids. CDR3 sequence: CSASSSGETQYF. As DNA, the CDR3 is TGCAGTGCTAGCTCGTCGGGAGAGACCCAGTACTTC.

The table lists this clonotype with a few counts. The chain links TRBV7-2 to TRBJ2-3, with 9 bases fitting TRBD2. Per the germline V gene, CDR1 is SGHTA and CDR2 is FQGNSA. CDR3 size: 15 residues. V trimming: 8 bases; J trimming: 5 bases; junction bases outside the gene matches: 11. CDR3 region: CASGQRGAQRDTQYF. The CDR3 nucleotides are TGTGCCAGCGGCCAGCGGGGGGCGCAGAGAGATACGCAGTATTTT.

The rearrangement uses TRBV7-9 and TRBJ2-1, with TRBD1 identical over 9 bases. CDR3 length equals 16 residues. CDR1 is SEHNR and CDR2 is FQNEAQ in the germline V gene (reference sequence). With V trimmed by 1 base and J by 7 bases, 8 bases remained unmatched. The CDR3: CASSLGRDRVKNEQFF. CDR3 bases: TGTGCCAGCAGCTTAGGTCGGGACAGGGTTAAGAATGAGCAGTTCTTC. The full variable domain, with the rest looked up from reference TRBV7-9 and TRBJ2-1, is DTGVSQNPRHKITKRGQNVTFRCDPISEHNRLYWYRQTLGQGPEFLTYFQNEAQLEKSRLLSDRFSAERPKGSFSTLEIQRTEQGDSAMYLCASSLGRDRVKNEQFFGPGTRLTVL.

The rearrangement links TRBV5-1 to TRBJ2-1, with D possibly TRBD1 on 5 matching bases. V lost 2 bases, J lost 5 bases, and 8 bases lay in between. This CDR3 has 13 residues. Germline V gene sequence: CDR1 SGHRS, CDR2 YFSETQ. CDR3 loop: CASSFARDNEQFF. The CDR3 region has the DNA TGCGCCAGCAGCTTCGCCAGGGACAATGAGCAGTTCTTC.

The V gene is TRBV20-1, the J gene TRBJ2-3, with 8 bases aligning to TRBD2. V dropped 5 bases and J dropped 11; count of bases not matched to a gene: 6. This CDR3 contains 11 residues. Germline CDR1 DFQATT, CDR2 SNEGSKA (reference sequence). The CDR3 DNA reads TGCAGTGCTCTCCGGGGGGGCGGGCAGTATTTT. Its translation: CSALRGGGQYF.

V and J are TRBV5-1 and TRBJ2-7, with D hard to call. This CDR3 spans 13 amino acids. Germline V gene data show CDR1 as SGHRS and CDR2 as YFSETQ. The ends were cut back, 6 bases at V and 2 bases at J, with 12 bases in the middle. CDR3: CASNLEIPYEQYF. Written as DNA, the CDR3 is TGCGCCAGCAACTTAGAGATACCCTACGAGCAGTACTTC.

The chain employs TRBV20-1 and TRBJ2-1, with a weak D call TRBD2 (6 bases). CDR1 is DFQATT, CDR2 SNEGSKA, per germline (reference sequence). The V and J ends lost 3 bases and 5 bases respectively, with 17 bases between them. There are 15 residues in the CDR3. CDR3 bases: TGCAGTGCTAGGGATACTAGACGGAGGGACAATGAGCAGTTCTTC. Protein sequence: CSARDTRRRDNEQFF.

The rearrangement uses TRBV25-1 and TRBJ2-1; 8 bases agree with TRBD1. V shed 1 base, J shed 6 bases, and the junction held 5 bases outside the gene matches. Germline V lookup: CDR1 MGHDK, CDR2 SYGVNS. CDR3 length equals 15 residues. CDR3 nucleotide sequence: TGTGCCAGCAGTGAATCAATAGACAGGGGCAATGAGCAGTTCTTC. Translating gives CASSESIDRGNEQFF.

The chain couples TRBV4-1 to TRBJ2-3; 9 nucleotides align to TRBD1. Germline V gene lookup returns CDR1 MGHRA and CDR2 YSYEKL. The CDR3 extends over 18 amino acids. J lost 6 bases, V lost 2 bases, and 15 bases had no gene match. The CDR3 sequence: CASSQTPPGQGGRDTQYF. CDR3 sequence (DNA): TGCGCCAGCAGCCAAACTCCCCCGGGACAGGGAGGACGGGATACGCAGTATTTT.

V and J are TRBV5-1 and TRBJ1-5; D is unclear. Germline V gene lookup returns CDR1 SGHRS and CDR2 YFSETQ. The length of the CDR3 is 14 residues. V was trimmed by 1 base and J by 3 bases, leaving 8 bases between them. The CDR3 region has the DNA TGCGCCAGCAGCTTGCTGCCGGACAATCAGCCCCAGCATTTT. It yields the protein CASSLLPDNQPQHF.

Ten or more counts support this clonotype. The chain links TRBV3-1 to TRBJ2-7; weak D call: TRBD2 (6 bases). The V end was cut by 2 bases, the J end by 7 bases, with 15 bases between. CDR3 size: 14 residues. Germline V gene sequence: CDR1 LGHDT, CDR2 YNNKEL (reference sequence). The CDR3 DNA follows: TGTGCCAGCAGCCAATCGGGACTCCGAGGGGAGCAGTACTTC. This codes for CASSQSGLRGEQYF.

The chain employs TRBV18 and TRBJ1-4; TRBD1 matches 8 bases. Looked up from germline, CDR1 is KGHSH and CDR2 is LQKENI. CDR3 length: 17 amino acids. J lost 5 bases, V lost 0 bases, and 8 bases had no gene match. The CDR3 loop is CASSPPGQGTKNEKLFF. CDR3 bases: TGTGCCAGCTCACCACCCGGACAGGGCACCAAAAATGAAAAACTGTTTTTT.

The chain links TRBV7-2 to TRBJ2-3, with 9 bases fitting TRBD1. CDR1 and CDR2 (germline): SGHTA, FQGNSA. The junction had 8 bases not matched to a gene; V was cut back by 2 bases and J by 2 bases. The CDR3 runs to 17 residues. CDR3 sequence: CASSLRATGGFTDTQYF. The CDR3 DNA reads TGTGCCAGCAGCTTAAGGGCGACAGGGGGTTTCACAGATACGCAGTATTTT.

The chain employs TRBV10-3 and TRBJ1-2; TRBD1 matches 7 bases. Germline lookup yields CDR1 ENHRY and CDR2 SYGVKD. V gave up 3 bases and J gave up 1 base; unmatched junction bases: 11. CDR3 length equals 17 residues. The CDR3 DNA is TGTGCCATCAGTGAACACGCAGTTACAGGGGTTAACTATGGCTACACCTTC. Translation gives CAISEHAVTGVNYGYTF.

The V and J genes are TRBV27 and TRBJ2-5; 8 positions match TRBD1. V shed 1 base, J shed 4 bases, and the junction held 5 bases outside the gene matches. The V gene's germline CDR1 is MNHEY and CDR2 SMNVEV (reference sequence). This CDR3 region has 15 residues. CDR3 bases: TGTGCCAGCAGTTTATGGCAGGGGGCACGAGAGACCCAGTACTTC. Translation: CASSLWQGARETQYF.

This clonotype was recorded at least ten times. The chain recombines TRBV6-5 with TRBJ1-2, with D perhaps TRBD1 (5 bases). Trimming removed 10 bases from V and 5 bases from J, with 17 bases in between. This CDR3 is 13 amino acids long. Per germline, CDR1 MNHEY and CDR2 SVGAGI. For the CDR3, the DNA is TGTGCCACCACCGGGGGGGGAGGATATGGCTACACCTTC. As protein: CATTGGGGYGYTF.

The chain has TRBV4-3 and TRBJ1-4; possibly TRBD1 for D (6 bases). The CDR3 consists of 17 residues. V shed 4 bases and J shed 0 bases, with 15 bases lying between them. Germline values: CDR1 LGHNA, CDR2 YSLEER. CDR3 sequence: CASSPQGSPATNEKLFF. The CDR3 region has the DNA TGCGCCAGCAGCCCACAGGGTTCACCCGCAACTAATGAAAAACTGTTTTTT.